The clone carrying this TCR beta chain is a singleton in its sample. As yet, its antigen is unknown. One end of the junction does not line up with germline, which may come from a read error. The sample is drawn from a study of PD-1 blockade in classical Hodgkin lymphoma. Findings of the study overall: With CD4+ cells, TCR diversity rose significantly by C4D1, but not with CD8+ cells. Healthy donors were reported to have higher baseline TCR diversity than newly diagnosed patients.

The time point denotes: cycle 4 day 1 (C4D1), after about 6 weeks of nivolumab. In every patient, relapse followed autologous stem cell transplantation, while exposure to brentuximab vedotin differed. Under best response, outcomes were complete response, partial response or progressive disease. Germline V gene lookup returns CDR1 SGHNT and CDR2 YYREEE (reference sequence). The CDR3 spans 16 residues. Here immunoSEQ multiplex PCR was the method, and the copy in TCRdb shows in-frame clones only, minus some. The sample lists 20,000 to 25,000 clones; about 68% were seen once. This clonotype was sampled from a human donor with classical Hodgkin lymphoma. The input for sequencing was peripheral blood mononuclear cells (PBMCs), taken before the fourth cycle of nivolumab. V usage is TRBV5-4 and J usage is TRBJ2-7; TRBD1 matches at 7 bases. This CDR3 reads CASSPRTGQSSYEQYF. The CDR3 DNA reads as TGCGCCAGCAGCCCCCGTACGGGACAGAGCTCCTACGAGCAGTACTTC. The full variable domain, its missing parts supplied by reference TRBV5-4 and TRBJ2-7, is ETGVTQSPTHLIKTRGQQVTLRCSSQSGHNTVSWYQQALGQGPQFIFQYYREEENGRGNFPPRFSGLQFPNYSSELNVNALELDDSALYLCASSPRTGQSSYEQYFGPGTRLTVT.